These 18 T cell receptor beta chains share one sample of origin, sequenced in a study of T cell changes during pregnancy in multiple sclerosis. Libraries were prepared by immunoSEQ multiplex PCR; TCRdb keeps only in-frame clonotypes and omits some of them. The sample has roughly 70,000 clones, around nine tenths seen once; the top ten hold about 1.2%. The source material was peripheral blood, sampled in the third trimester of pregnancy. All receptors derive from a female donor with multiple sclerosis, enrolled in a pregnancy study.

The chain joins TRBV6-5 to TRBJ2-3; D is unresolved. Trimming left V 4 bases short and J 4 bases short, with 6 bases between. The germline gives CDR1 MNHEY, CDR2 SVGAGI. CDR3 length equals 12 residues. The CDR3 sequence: CASSSRADTQYF. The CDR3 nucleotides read TGTGCCAGCAGTTCGAGAGCAGATACGCAGTATTTT.

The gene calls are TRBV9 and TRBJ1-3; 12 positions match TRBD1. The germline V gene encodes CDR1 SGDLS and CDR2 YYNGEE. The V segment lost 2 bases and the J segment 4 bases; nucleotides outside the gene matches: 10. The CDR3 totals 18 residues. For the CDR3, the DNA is TGTGCCAGCAGCGTCCTCTCACGGGGACAGGGGGCAGGAAACACCATATATTTT. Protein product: CASSVLSRGQGAGNTIYF.

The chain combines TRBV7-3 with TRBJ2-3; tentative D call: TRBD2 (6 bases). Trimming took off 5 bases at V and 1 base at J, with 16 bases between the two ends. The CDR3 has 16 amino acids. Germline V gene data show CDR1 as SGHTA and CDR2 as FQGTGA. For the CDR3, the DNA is TGTGCCAGCAGCGGCGTGGGGGAGGATGGCACAGATACGCAGTATTTT. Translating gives CASSGVGEDGTDTQYF. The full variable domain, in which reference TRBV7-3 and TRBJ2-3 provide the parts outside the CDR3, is GAGVSQTPSNKVTEKGKYVELRCDPISGHTALYWYRQSLGQGPEFLIYFQGTGAADDSGLPNDRFFAVRPEGSVSTLKIQRTERGDSAVYLCASSGVGEDGTDTQYFGPGTRLTVL.

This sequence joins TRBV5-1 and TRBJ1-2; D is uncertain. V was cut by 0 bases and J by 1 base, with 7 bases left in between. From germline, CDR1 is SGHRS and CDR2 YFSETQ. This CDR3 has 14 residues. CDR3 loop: CASSLDGSNYGYTF. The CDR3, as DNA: TGCGCCAGCAGCTTGGACGGTAGTAACTATGGCTACACCTTC. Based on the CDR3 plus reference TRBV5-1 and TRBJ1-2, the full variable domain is KAGVTQTPRYLIKTRGQQVTLSCSPISGHRSVSWYQQTPGQGLQFLFEYFSETQRNKGNFPGRFSGRQFSNSRSEMNVSTLELGDSALYLCASSLDGSNYGYTFGSGTRLTVV.

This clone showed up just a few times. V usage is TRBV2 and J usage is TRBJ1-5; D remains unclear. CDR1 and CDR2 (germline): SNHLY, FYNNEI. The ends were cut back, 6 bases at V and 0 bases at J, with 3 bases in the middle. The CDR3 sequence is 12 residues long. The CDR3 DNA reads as TGTGCCAGCAGCGGTAGCAATCAGCCCCAGCATTTT. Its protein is CASSGSNQPQHF. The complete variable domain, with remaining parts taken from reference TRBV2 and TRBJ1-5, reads EPEVTQTPSHQVTQMGQEVILRCVPISNHLYFYWYRQILGQKVEFLVSFYNNEISEKSEIFDDQFSVERPDGSNFTLKIRSTKLEDSAMYFCASSGSNQPQHFGDGTRLSIL.

The CDR3 nucleotides read TGTGCCAGCTCCACCATGGCCAGGGGGCAATATGGCTACACCTTC. Amino acids: CASSTMARGQYGYTF. The rearrangement links TRBV18 to TRBJ1-2; the match to TRBD1 covers 8 bases. CDR1 and CDR2 (germline): KGHSH, LQKENI. This CDR3 has 15 amino acids. V trimming: 6 bases; J trimming: 5 bases; junction bases outside the gene matches: 11.

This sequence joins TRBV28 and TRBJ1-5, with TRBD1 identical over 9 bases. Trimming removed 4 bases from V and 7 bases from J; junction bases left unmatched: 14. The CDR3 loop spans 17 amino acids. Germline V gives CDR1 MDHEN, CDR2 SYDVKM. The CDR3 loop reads CASSSLGDRVGGQPQHF. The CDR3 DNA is TGTGCCAGCAGTTCTCTTGGGGACAGGGTTGGGGGACAGCCCCAGCATTTT.

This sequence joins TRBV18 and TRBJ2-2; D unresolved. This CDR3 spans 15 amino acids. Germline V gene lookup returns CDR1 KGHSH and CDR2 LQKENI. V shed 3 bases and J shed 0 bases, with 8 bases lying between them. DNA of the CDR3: TGTGCCAGCTCACCTGACCAGGCGAACACCGGGGAGCTGTTTTTT. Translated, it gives CASSPDQANTGELFF. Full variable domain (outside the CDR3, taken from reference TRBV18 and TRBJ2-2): NAGVMQNPRHLVRRRGQEARLRCSPMKGHSHVYWYRQLPEEGLKFMVYLQKENIIDESGMPKERFSAEFPKEGPSILRIQQVVRGDSAAYFCASSPDQANTGELFFGEGSRLTVL.

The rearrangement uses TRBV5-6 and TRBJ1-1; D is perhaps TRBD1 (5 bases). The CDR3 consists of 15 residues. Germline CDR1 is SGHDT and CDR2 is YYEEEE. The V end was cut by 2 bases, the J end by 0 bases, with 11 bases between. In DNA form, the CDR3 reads TGTGCCAGCAGCTTTCAGGGTATCATGAACACTGAAGCTTTCTTT. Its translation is CASSFQGIMNTEAFF.

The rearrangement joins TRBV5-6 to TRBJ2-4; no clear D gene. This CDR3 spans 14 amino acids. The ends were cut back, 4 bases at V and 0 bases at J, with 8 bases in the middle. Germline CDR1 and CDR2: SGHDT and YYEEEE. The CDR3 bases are TGTGCCAGCAGCCTACTACAAGCCAAAAACATTCAGTACTTC. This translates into CASSLLQAKNIQYF.

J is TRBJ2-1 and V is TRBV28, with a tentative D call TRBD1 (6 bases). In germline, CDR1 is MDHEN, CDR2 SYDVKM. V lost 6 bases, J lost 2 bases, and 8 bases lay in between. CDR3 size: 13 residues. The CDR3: CASRGTTYNEQFF. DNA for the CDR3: TGTGCCAGCAGGGGGACAACCTACAATGAGCAGTTCTTC.

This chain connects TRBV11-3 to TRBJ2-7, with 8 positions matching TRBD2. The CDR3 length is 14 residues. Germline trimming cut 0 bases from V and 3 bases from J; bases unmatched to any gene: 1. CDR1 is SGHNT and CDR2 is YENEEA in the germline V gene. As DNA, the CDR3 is TGTGCCAGCAGCTTAGAGAGCGGGGGCTACGAGCAGTACTTC. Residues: CASSLESGGYEQYF. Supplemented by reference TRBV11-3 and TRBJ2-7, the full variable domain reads EAGVVQSPRYKIIEKKQPVAFWCNPISGHNTLYWYLQNLGQGPELLIRYENEEAVDDSQLPKDRFSAERLKGVDSTLKIQPAELGDSAVYLCASSLESGGYEQYFGPGTRLTVT.

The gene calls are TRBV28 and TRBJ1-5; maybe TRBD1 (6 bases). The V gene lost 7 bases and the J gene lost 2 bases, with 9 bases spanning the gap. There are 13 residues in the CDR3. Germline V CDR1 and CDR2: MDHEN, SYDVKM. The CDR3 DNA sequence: TGTGCCAGCACCCACAGGGGCAATCAGCCCCAGCATTTT. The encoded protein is CASTHRGNQPQHF.

CDR3 sequence: CASSETGGSGYTF. CDR3 in DNA: TGTGCCAGCAGTGAAACGGGGGGCAGTGGCTACACCTTC. This chain connects TRBV2 to TRBJ1-2, with TRBD1 as a possible D gene (6 bases). V lost 2 bases, J lost 7 bases, and 11 bases lay in between. Looked up from germline, CDR1 is SNHLY and CDR2 is FYNNEI. The CDR3 has 13 residues.

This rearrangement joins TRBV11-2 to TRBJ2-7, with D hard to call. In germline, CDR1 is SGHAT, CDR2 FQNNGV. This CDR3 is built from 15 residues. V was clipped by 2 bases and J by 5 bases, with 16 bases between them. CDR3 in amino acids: CASSLLPRKRDEQYF. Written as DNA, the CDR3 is TGTGCCAGCAGCTTATTACCACGTAAACGCGACGAGCAGTACTTC.

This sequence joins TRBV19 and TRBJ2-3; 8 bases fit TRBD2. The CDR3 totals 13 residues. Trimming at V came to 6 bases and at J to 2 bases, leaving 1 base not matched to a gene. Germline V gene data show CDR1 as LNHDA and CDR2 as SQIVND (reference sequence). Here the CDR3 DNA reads TGTGCCAGTAGACTAGCGGCCACAGATACGCAGTATTTT. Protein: CASRLAATDTQYF.

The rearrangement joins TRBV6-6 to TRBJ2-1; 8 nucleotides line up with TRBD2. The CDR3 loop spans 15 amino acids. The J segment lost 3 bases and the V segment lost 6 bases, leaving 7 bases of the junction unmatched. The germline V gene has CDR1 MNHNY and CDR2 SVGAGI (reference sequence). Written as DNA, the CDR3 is TGTGCCAGCAGGGAACCCGGGACTAGCTACAATGAGCAGTTCTTC. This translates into CASREPGTSYNEQFF.

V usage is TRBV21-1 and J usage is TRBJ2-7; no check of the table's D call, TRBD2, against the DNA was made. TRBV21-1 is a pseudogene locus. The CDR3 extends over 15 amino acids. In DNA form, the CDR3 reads TGTGCCAGCAGAGGTTTAGGACTAGCGAACGACGAGCAGTACTTC. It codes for CASRGLGLANDEQYF.